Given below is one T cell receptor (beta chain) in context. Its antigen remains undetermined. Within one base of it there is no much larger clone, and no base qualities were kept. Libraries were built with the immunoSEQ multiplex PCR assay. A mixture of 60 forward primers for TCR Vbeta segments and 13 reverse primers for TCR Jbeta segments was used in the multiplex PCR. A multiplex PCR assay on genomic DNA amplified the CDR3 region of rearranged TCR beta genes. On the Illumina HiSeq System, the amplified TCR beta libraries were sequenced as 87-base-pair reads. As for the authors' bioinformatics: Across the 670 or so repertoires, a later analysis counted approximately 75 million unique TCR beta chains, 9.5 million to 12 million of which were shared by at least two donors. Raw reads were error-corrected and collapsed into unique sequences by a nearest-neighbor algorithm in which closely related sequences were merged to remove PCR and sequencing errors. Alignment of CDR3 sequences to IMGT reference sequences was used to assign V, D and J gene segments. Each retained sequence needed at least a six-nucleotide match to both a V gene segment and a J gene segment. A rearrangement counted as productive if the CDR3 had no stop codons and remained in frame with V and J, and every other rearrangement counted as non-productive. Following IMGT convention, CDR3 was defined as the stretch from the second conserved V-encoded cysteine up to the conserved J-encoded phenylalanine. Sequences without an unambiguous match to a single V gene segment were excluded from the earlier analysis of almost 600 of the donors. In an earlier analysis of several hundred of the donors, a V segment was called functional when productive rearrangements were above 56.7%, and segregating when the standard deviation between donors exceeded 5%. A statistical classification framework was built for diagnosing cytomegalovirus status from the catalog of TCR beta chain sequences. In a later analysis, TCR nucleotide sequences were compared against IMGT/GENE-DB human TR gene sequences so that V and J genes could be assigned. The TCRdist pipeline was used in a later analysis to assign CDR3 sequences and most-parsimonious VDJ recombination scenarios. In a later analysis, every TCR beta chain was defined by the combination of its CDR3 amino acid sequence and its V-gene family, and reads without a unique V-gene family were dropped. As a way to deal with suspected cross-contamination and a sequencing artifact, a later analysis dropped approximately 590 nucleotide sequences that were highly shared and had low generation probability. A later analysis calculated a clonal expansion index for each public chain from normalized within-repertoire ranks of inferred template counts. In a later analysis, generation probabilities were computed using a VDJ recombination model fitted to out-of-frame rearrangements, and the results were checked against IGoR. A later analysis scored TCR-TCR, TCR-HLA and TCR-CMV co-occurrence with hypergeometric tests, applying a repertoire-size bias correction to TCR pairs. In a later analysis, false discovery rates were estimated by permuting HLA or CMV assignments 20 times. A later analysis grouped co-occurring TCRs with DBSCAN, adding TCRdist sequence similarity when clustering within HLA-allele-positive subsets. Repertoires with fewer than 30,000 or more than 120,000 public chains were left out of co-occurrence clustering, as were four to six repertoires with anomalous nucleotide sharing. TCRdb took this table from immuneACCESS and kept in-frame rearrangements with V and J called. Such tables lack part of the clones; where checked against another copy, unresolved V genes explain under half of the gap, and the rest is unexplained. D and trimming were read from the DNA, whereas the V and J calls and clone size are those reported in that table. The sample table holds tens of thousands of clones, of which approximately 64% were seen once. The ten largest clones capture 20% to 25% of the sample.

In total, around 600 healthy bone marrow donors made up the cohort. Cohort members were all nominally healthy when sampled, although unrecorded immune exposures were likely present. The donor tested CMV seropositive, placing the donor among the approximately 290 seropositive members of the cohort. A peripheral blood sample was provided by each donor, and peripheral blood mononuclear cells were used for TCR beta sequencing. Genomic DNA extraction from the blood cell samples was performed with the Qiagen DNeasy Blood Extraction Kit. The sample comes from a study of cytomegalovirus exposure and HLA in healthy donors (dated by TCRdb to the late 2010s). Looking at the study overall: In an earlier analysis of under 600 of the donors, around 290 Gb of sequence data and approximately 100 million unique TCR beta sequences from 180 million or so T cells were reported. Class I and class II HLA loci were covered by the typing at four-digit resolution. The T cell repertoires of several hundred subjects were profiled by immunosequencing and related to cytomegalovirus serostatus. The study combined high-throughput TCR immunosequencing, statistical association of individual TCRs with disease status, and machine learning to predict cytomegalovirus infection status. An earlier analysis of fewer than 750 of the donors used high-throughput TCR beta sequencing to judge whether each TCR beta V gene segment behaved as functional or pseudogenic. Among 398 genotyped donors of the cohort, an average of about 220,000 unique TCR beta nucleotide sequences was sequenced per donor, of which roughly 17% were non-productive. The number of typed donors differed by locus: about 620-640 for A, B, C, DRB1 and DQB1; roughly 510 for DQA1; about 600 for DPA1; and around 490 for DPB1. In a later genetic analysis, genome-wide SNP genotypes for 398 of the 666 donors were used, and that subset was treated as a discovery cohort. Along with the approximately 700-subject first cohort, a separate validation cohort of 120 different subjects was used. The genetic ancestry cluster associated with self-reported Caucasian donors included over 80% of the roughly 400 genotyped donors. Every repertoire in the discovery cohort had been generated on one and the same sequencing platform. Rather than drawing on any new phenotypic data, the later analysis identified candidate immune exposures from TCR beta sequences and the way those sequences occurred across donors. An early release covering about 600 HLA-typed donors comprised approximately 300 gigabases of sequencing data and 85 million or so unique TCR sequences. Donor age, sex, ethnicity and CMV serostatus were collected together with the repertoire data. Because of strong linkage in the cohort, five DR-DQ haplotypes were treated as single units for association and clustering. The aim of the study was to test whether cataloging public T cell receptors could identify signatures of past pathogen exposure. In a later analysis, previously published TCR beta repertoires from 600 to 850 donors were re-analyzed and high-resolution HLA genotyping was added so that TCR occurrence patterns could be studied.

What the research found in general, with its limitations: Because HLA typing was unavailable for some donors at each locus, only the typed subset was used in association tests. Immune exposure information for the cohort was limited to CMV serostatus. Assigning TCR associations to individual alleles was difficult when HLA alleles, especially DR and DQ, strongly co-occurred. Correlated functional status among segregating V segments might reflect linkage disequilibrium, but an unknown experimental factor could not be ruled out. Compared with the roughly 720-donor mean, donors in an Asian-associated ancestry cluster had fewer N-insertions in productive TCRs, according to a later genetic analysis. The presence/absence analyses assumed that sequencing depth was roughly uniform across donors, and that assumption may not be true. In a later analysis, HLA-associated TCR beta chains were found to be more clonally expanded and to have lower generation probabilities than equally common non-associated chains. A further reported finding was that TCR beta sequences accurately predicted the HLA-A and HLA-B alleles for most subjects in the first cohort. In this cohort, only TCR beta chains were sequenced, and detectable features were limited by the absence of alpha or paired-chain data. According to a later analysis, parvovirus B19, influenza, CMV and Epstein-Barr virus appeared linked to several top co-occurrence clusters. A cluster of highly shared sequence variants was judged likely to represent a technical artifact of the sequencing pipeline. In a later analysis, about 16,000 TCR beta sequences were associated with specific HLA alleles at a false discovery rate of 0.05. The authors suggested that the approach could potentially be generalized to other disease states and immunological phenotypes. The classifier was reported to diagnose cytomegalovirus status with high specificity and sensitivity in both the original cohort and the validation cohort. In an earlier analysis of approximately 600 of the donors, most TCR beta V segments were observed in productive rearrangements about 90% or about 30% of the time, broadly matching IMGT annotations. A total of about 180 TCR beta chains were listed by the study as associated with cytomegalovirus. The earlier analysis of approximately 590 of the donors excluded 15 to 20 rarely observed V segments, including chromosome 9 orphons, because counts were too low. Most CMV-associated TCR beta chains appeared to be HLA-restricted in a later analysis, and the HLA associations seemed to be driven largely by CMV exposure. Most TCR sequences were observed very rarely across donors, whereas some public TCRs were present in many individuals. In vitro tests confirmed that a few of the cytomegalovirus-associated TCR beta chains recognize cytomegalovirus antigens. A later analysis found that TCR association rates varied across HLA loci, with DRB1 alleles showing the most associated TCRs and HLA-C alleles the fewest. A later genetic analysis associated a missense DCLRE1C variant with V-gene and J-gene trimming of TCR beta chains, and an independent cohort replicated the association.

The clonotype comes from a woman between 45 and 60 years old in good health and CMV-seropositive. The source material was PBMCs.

The CDR3 region has the sequence CASSLTGGTYGYTF. The DNA sequence is TGTGCCAGCAGCTTAACAGGGGGGACCTATGGCTACACCTTC. The V gene is TRBV6-6 and the J gene is TRBJ1-2, with 8 central nucleotides matching TRBD1. CDR1 and CDR2, per the germline V gene (reference sequence), are MNHNY and SVGAGI. The CDR3 runs 14 amino acids, cysteine and phenylalanine included. Just CDR3 DNA is preserved here, 42 bases in frame from base 1. V is cut back by 6 bases and J by 4 bases, with 7 bases in the junction unmatched.